Listed here is a single T cell receptor beta chain. Antigen: not known. There are 13 residues in the CDR3. Germline lookup yields CDR1 SGHTA and CDR2 FQGTGA. V shed 5 bases and J shed 3 bases, with 11 bases lying between them. This record belongs to a study of T-cell memory formation after mild COVID-19. For the study at large: TCR clusters largely stayed donor specific. Regarding the study as a whole: Pre-infection memory already had some responding clones, implying cross-reactive memory joined. Contracting clones from day 15 to 85 showed balanced CD4/CD8; later expanders favored CD4+. Contracting CD4+ clones were located mainly in CM and EM, and CD8+ clones in EMRA.

TCRdb analysed the 5' RACE reads with MiXCR anew, one entry per CDR3 protein. The sample consists of fewer than 200,000 distinct CDR3 sequences, approximately 18% of them appearing once. This clonotype was sampled from a man aged 18 to 30 who had mild COVID-19 (a few samples of this study predate the infection). Cell type and time point are not known. The source material was PBMCs or a T cell subset sorted from them (not recorded which). The rearrangement links TRBV7-3 to TRBJ2-7, with D possibly matching TRBD1 (5 bases). The CDR3 DNA is TGTGCCAGCAGCACGACAGTTGACTACGAGCAGTACTTC. It translates to CASSTTVDYEQYF. The complete variable domain, with remaining parts taken from reference TRBV7-3 and TRBJ2-7, reads GAGVSQTPSNKVTEKGKYVELRCDPISGHTALYWYRQSLGQGPEFLIYFQGTGAADDSGLPNDRFFAVRPEGSVSTLKIQRTERGDSAVYLCASSTTVDYEQYFGPGTRLTVT.